The next 22 T cell receptor beta chains were all read from a single sample in a study of cytomegalovirus exposure and HLA in healthy donors. This PCR relied on a set of 60 Vbeta primers and 13 Jbeta primers. Only in-frame clones appear in the TCRdb table, and some are missing; sequencing was by immunoSEQ multiplex PCR. The sample consists of 250,000 to 350,000 clones, more than 80% of them appearing once. The sample consisted of PBMCs. The receptors here all came from a man aged 40-50 years in good health and CMV-seropositive.

The genes are TRBV9 and TRBJ2-1; D is uncertain. Germline CDR1 SGDLS, CDR2 YYNGEE. Trimming removed 3 bases at V and 7 bases at J, with 14 bases between. This CDR3 has 14 amino acids. CDR3 sequence (DNA): TGTGCCAGCAGCGCCCCCCCTGGTCAGAATGAGCAGTTCTTC. Translated, it gives CASSAPPGQNEQFF.

Only one count was recorded for this clone. The J gene is TRBJ2-3, the V gene TRBV19; 9 positions match TRBD2. The CDR3 is 15 residues long. Trimming at V came to 3 bases and at J to 7 bases, leaving 8 bases not matched to a gene. Germline V gives CDR1 LNHDA, CDR2 SQIVND (reference sequence). The DNA of the CDR3 is TGTGCCAGTAGTATGTCTAGCGGGGCTCGGAATACGCAGTATTTT. As protein: CASSMSSGARNTQYF.

The chain recombines TRBV11-2 with TRBJ2-7, with TRBD1 matching over 8 bases. Losses at the gene ends were 5 bases for V and 2 bases for J; bases not matched to a gene: 8. In germline, CDR1 is SGHAT, CDR2 FQNNGV. CDR3 length: 15 amino acids. In nucleotides, the CDR3 is TGTGCCAGCAGCCGCTCAGGGGGCGCAGCCTACGAGCAGTACTTC. It is translated as CASSRSGGAAYEQYF. The complete variable domain, with remaining parts taken from reference TRBV11-2 and TRBJ2-7, reads EAGVAQSPRYKIIEKRQSVAFWCNPISGHATLYWYQQILGQGPKLLIQFQNNGVVDDSQLPKDRFSAERLKGVDSTLKIQPAKLEDSAVYLCASSRSGGAAYEQYFGPGTRLTVT.

The chain has TRBV2 and TRBJ2-7, with 9 bases lining up with TRBD1. CDR3 length: 13 amino acids. Germline V CDR1 and CDR2: SNHLY, FYNNEI. With V trimmed by 4 bases and J by 6 bases, 4 bases remained unmatched. The CDR3: CASSGGQGREQYF. The CDR3 DNA sequence: TGTGCCAGCAGTGGGGGACAGGGCCGCGAGCAGTACTTC.

The chain employs TRBV11-2 and TRBJ2-1; D is ambiguous. The CDR3 consists of 13 residues. Germline V lookup: CDR1 SGHAT, CDR2 FQNNGV. V lost 4 bases and J 8 bases, leaving 12 bases between the germline ends. The CDR3 nucleotides read TGTGCCAGCAGCTATTTTAGTTTAGATGAGCAGTTCTTC. Translation gives CASSYFSLDEQFF.

CDR3 amino acids: CASSIGGYGYTF. CDR3 bases: TGTGCCAGCAGCATCGGGGGCTATGGCTACACCTTC. The chain uses TRBV7-9 and TRBJ1-2; maybe TRBD1 (5 bases). The CDR3 extends over 12 amino acids. V gave up 5 bases and J gave up 4 bases, with 8 bases separating them. CDR1 is SEHNR and CDR2 is FQNEAQ in the germline V gene (reference sequence).

The chain couples TRBV7-2 to TRBJ2-7; 8 nucleotides agree with TRBD2. The J segment lost 6 bases and the V segment lost 1 base, leaving 8 bases of the junction unmatched. The germline CDR1 and CDR2 sequences are SGHTA and FQGNSA. CDR3 size: 15 residues. The CDR3 coding sequence is TGTGCCAGCAGCTTAGAGGGCGGGAGGACCACCGAGCAGTACTTC. It is translated as CASSLEGGRTTEQYF.

This clone was seen more than once but under ten times. The genes are TRBV7-9 and TRBJ1-1; the D is unclear. Trimming removed 7 bases at V and 5 bases at J, with 17 bases between. The CDR3 covers 14 residues. Germline V gene lookup returns CDR1 SEHNR and CDR2 FQNEAQ (reference sequence). The CDR3 nucleotides are TGTGCCAGCACCATAAGCGGGCGGACGACTGAAGCTTTCTTT. Its translation: CASTISGRTTEAFF.

The rearrangement links TRBV18 to TRBJ1-5, with a weak D call TRBD1 (5 bases). This CDR3 contains 14 residues. Germline CDR1 KGHSH, CDR2 LQKENI. Trimming removed 6 bases at V and 6 bases at J, with 15 bases between. Written as DNA, the CDR3 is TGTGCCAGCTCTCCCCTCGGGGGGAGTCAGCCCCAGCATTTT. This encodes CASSPLGGSQPQHF.

This clone was observed once. The genes are TRBV29-1 and TRBJ2-3, with TRBD2 identical over 13 bases. The CDR3 runs to 16 residues. V gave up 4 bases and J gave up 3 bases; unmatched junction bases: 7. Looked up from germline, CDR1 is SQVTM and CDR2 is ANQGSEA. DNA for the CDR3: TGCAGCGTTGTAAGGACTAGCGGGAGAGGAACAGATACGCAGTATTTT. Translating gives CSVVRTSGRGTDTQYF.

A word on this clone: At one of its ends the junction is not consistent with the germline gene, which may arise from a read error. This sequence joins TRBV7-9 and TRBJ2-7; tentative D call: TRBD2 (5 bases). The CDR3 contains 15 residues. CDR1 is SEHNR and CDR2 is FQNEAQ in the germline V gene (reference sequence). CDR3 amino acids: CSSSPLLDPNYEQYF. The CDR3 DNA reads as TGTTCCAGCAGCCCGTTACTAGATCCTAACTACGAGCAGTACTTC.

The V and J genes are TRBV2 and TRBJ1-3, with D uncertain. V was clipped by 7 bases and J by 0 bases, with 7 bases between them. The CDR3 spans 13 residues. Germline V CDR1 and CDR2: SNHLY, FYNNEI. CDR3 DNA: TGTGCCAGCACTAGAGTCTCTGGAAACACCATATATTTT. It encodes CASTRVSGNTIYF.

J is TRBJ2-7 and V is TRBV6-1, with 7 bases identical to TRBD2. Trimming cost V 2 bases and J 2 bases; bases outside gene matches: 6. CDR1 MNHNS and CDR2 SASEGT come from the germline V gene. The CDR3 totals 15 residues. The CDR3 region has the DNA TGTGCCAGCAGTGAATCCCCGGGGAGGGCCTACGAGCAGTACTTC. Translation: CASSESPGRAYEQYF.

The rearrangement uses TRBV30 and TRBJ1-2, with 9 bases identical to TRBD1. Germline loops: CDR1 GTSNPN, CDR2 SVGIG (reference sequence). The CDR3 spans 15 residues. The ends lost 3 bases at V and 7 bases at J; junction bases unmatched: 12. CDR3 sequence: CAWRPGTGRRSGYTF. CDR3 DNA: TGTGCCTGGAGACCCGGGACAGGGAGACGCAGTGGCTACACCTTC.

The rearrangement joins TRBV18 to TRBJ2-1, with 10 bases aligning to TRBD2. Germline assignment: CDR1 KGHSH and CDR2 LQKENI. CDR3 length equals 16 residues. J gave up 8 bases and V 5 bases, and 12 bases lay outside the gene matches. DNA of the CDR3: TGTGCCAGCTCAGCCTATCCCGGGACTAGCGAGGATGAGCAGTTCTTC. This sequence encodes CASSAYPGTSEDEQFF.

The DNA of the CDR3 is TGCGCCAGCAGCCAAGTGGGAGCATACGAGCAGTACTTC. It is translated as CASSQVGAYEQYF. This sequence joins TRBV4-3 and TRBJ2-7, with D tentatively TRBD2 (5 bases). V was cut by 1 base and J by 4 bases, with 8 bases left in between. Per the germline V gene, CDR1 is LGHNA and CDR2 is YSLEER. This CDR3 is 13 amino acids long.

A few counts support this clone. The chain links TRBV21-1 to TRBJ2-7; the tabulated D call, TRBD2, remains unverified against the DNA. TRBV21-1 is a pseudogene locus. The CDR3 is 15 amino acids. Here the CDR3 reads CAPPKGRGSSYEQYF. CDR3 DNA: TGTGCCCCGCCGAAGGGGAGGGGGAGCTCCTACGAGCAGTACTTC.

V gene TRBV5-1 combines with J gene TRBJ2-1; TRBD2 is a possible D gene (5 bases). Trimming stripped 4 bases from V and 3 bases from J, with 17 bases between. In germline, CDR1 is SGHRS, CDR2 YFSETQ. The CDR3 totals 16 residues. CDR3 coding DNA: TGCGCCAGCAGCGCCTCCGGCGGGCCAATCTACAATGAGCAGTTCTTC. This gives the protein CASSASGGPIYNEQFF.

The rearrangement uses TRBV18 and TRBJ1-4; tentatively, D is TRBD1 (6 bases). The CDR3 runs to 13 residues. Trimming cost V 2 bases and J 8 bases, with 9 bases left between them. In germline, CDR1 is KGHSH, CDR2 LQKENI. The CDR3 spells CASSPGGTEKLFF. In DNA, the CDR3 is TGTGCCAGCTCACCAGGGGGCACAGAAAAACTGTTTTTT. Looking up the rest from reference TRBV18 and TRBJ1-4 gives the full variable domain: NAGVMQNPRHLVRRRGQEARLRCSPMKGHSHVYWYRQLPEEGLKFMVYLQKENIIDESGMPKERFSAEFPKEGPSILRIQQVVRGDSAAYFCASSPGGTEKLFFGSGTQLSVL.

This clone was seen once. This chain joins TRBV7-9 and TRBJ2-3; TRBD2 aligns across 13 bases. CDR1 SEHNR and CDR2 FQNEAQ come from the germline V gene (reference sequence). The CDR3 has 15 residues. Unmatched junction bases numbered 3, after V lost 5 bases and J lost 4 bases. The CDR3 loop reads CASSKGTSGADTQYF. Here the CDR3 DNA reads TGTGCCAGCAGCAAAGGGACTAGCGGGGCAGATACGCAGTATTTT.

The chain employs TRBV4-1 and TRBJ2-5; TRBD1 might be the D (6 bases). The J call is uncertain, as TRBJ2-7 better fits the DNA end. This CDR3 comprises 14 residues. CDR1 is MGHRA, CDR2 YSYEKL, per germline. The CDR3 DNA reads as TGCGCCAGCAGCCTGGGGAAGGGGGACTACGAGCAGTACTTC. This encodes CASSLGKGDYEQYF.

This clone came up a few times. This rearrangement joins TRBV9 to TRBJ2-1; D perhaps matches TRBD1 (6 bases). Trimming stripped 3 bases from V and 4 bases from J, with 8 bases between. CDR1 is SGDLS, CDR2 YYNGEE, per germline. The CDR3 runs 13 residues. Written as DNA, the CDR3 is TGTGCCAGCAGCGGCAGGGGTTACAATGAGCAGTTCTTC. The encoded protein is CASSGRGYNEQFF.